This TCR beta chain was documented in a study of shared clonotypes between healthy human individuals (TCRdb year 2020). About the study as a whole: The cohort comprised a couple of women and a few men aged 18 to 49 years. For each donor, three plates each were used for CD4 naive and CD4 memory, two plates were used for CD8 naive, and one plate was used for CD8 memory. The study deeply sequenced blood TCR repertoires of about 5 healthy adults to estimate repertoire size and the extent of clonotype sharing between individuals. To increase sequencing depth and limit assay-specific biases, different laboratories used diverse techniques to prepare libraries and sequence TCR repertoires. Between about 0.8 and 9 billion PBMCs per donor were obtained by leukapheresis.

As for this clone: No cognate antigen has been identified for it. Qualities for individual bases were not recorded, and no much larger clone is one base off.

The donors were healthy, HIV-negative adults who had no recently reported acute infections or vaccinations. Every donor was a Caucasian adult living in Nashville, Tennessee, USA. CD4+ T cells were enriched through magnetic negative selection, after which naive cells were positively selected on CD45RA and the remaining negative fraction served as the memory subset. After blood collection by leukapheresis, PBMCs were isolated using Ficoll-Histopaque density gradient centrifugation and then cryopreserved in the vapor phase of liquid nitrogen. Analytical flow cytometry was used to check the purity and quantity of each magnetically sorted T cell population. From each sorted fraction, genomic DNA was isolated and quantified by UV absorbance on a Nanodrop 2000c. General conclusions and limits of the study: Rarefaction of sorted-subset datasets indicated incomplete sequencing despite the large sequencing depth. Sharing across a handful of donors was observed for approximately 5% of naive CD4, 3% to 4% of naive CD8, 2% to 2.5% of memory CD4, and approximately 0.41% of memory CD8 clonotypes. Larger estimated clonotype richness was generally found for naive subsets than for memory subsets. Based on pairwise subsampling, the degree of clonotype sharing among donors was expected to be affected by sequencing depth. Sampling was limited to blood, and TCR repertoires in tissue likely differ from TCR repertoires in blood. Compared with non-shared clonotypes, clonotypes shared by all four sorted-subset donors had higher generation probabilities. The genetic and exposure-history diversity represented was limited by the small number of donors.

Using the deep immunoSEQ assay, TCR CDR3 regions were amplified from genomic DNA by multiplex PCR. Genomic DNA extracted from each cell subset was distributed evenly over all wells of several immunoSEQ 96-well plates, and each plate served as one replicate. For sorted subsets, approximately 210 ng of genomic DNA, equivalent to around 30,000 T cell genomes, went into each replicate PCR. The purified libraries were quantified using a Qubit 3.0 fluorometer, sized with a Bioanalyzer 2100, and then quantified again using the KAPA Library Quantification kit. Every immunoSEQ 96-well plate was sequenced on a separate single-read 150-cycle Illumina NextSeq 550 flow cell. The original methods were these. Because the immunoSEQ output included only junctional sequences and no quality scores, the filtering could not be the same as the filtering used for full-length reads. Sequences were annotated with PyIR, a Python wrapper for IgBLAST v1.9, using IMGT germline references to assign V/J genes and CDR3. Reads were removed for weak V/J assignments (E-value above 1e-6), missing CDR3, stop codons, out-of-frame junctions, or ambiguous translated residues. V3J clonotypes were defined as sequences sharing the same inferred V gene, J gene, and CDR3 amino acid sequence. Percentage overlap between repertoires was calculated by dividing the number of shared unique clonotypes by the size of the smaller repertoire. Repertoire richness was assessed with RTK rarefaction, the Chao1 estimator, and Recon v2.1 estimates of unobserved clonotypes. OLGA was used to compute generation probabilities for all TCRbeta clonotypes that the gDNA method yielded from a handful of donors. Not all clones reach the TCRdb copy of this immuneACCESS table, which keeps in-frame sequences only. Checked studies attribute under half of the gap to unresolved V genes and leave the rest unexplained. The V and J calls and the clone size are those of that table, but D and trimming were determined from the DNA. For this sample there are roughly 2.2 million clones; approximately 95% appear just once. Clones ranked in the top ten supply roughly 0.36% of the sample.

Sequencing was carried out using naive CD4+ T cells from PBMCs. The cell subset or site label for this specimen denotes: CD45RA+ positively selected. The TCR was taken from a man between 18 and 35 years old in good health. Some clones in this sample may be carry-over from other donors' samples.

CDR3 loop: CASMGVDEQFF. DNA sequence: TGTGCCAGCATGGGAGTGGATGAGCAGTTCTTC. The rearrangement combines TRBV28 with TRBJ2-1, and TRBD2 may be the D gene, going by 5 matching bases. Trimming at the junction amounts to 7 bases on V and 8 bases on J, and the germline ends lie 9 bases apart. According to the germline V gene, CDR1 reads MDHEN and CDR2 reads SYDVKM. Measured from the cysteine to the phenylalanine, the CDR3 is 11 residues long. Here the CDR3 DNA is all that survives: 33 bases in frame from base 1.